This TCR beta chain appears in the sequencing data of a study of CD8 T cells in Susac syndrome. The sequenced target, TCR beta, came from blood CD8+ and CD4+ T cells. Negative isolation was used for CD8+ and CD4+ T cells, and FACS enrichment was applied to TEMRA cells. It was with random hexamers that about 0.45 to 1 ug RNA was reverse transcribed. Coverage of TCR beta CDR3 amplification by immunoSEQ multiplex PCR extended to 54 Vbeta and 13 Jbeta. Via MiXCR, TCRdb re-called the immunoSEQ multiplex PCR reads, giving one row per CDR3 protein. The sample includes 200,000 or so distinct CDR3 sequences, 92% of them seen just once. The CDR3 has 15 residues. Trimming shortened V by 2 bases and J by 3 bases, and 13 bases separated the two germline ends. Germline lookup yields CDR1 MNHEY and CDR2 SVGAGI.

The sample consisted of CD8+ T cells from PBMCs. The TCR originated in a human donor with multiple sclerosis. This rearrangement joins TRBV6-5 to TRBJ1-1, with TRBD1 as a possible D gene (5 bases). The CDR3 DNA follows: TGTGCCAGCAGTTACGGGAGGGGCGGGGACACTGAAGCTTTCTTT. Encoded protein: CASSYGRGGDTEAFF.